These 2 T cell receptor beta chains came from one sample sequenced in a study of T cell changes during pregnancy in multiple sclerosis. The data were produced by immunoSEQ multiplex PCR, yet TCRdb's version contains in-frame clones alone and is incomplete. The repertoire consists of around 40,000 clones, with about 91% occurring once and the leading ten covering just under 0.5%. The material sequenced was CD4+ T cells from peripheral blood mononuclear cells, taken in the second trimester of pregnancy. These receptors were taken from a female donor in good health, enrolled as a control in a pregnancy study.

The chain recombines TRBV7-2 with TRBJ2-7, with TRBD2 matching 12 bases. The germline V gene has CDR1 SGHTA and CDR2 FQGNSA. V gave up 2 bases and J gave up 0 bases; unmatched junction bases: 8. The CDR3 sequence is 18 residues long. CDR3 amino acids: CASSLRTSGNAYSYEQYF. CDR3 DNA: TGTGCCAGCAGCTTAAGGACTAGCGGGAACGCTTACTCCTACGAGCAGTACTTC.

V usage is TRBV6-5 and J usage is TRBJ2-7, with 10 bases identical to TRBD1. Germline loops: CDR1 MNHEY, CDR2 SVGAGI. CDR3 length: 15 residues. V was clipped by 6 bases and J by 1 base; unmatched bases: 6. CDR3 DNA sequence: TGTGCCAGCAGCCCTAGGACAGGGGGATCCTACGAGCAGTACTTC. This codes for CASSPRTGGSYEQYF.